This T cell receptor beta chain appears in the sequencing data of a study of blood T cell repertoires in COVID-19. Study-level background: Both acute and convalescent COVID-19 samples were obtained from the United States, Italy and Spain. PBMCs, B-cell-depleted T cells, or T cells were the source of the cDNA or gDNA that made up the material.

The data were produced by immunoSEQ multiplex PCR, yet TCRdb's version contains in-frame clones alone and is incomplete. The sample includes about 35,000 clones, about 90% seen only once; the top ten take over 8%. V was clipped by 5 bases and J by 1 base; unmatched bases: 10. The germline V gene has CDR1 SGHTA and CDR2 FQGNSA. The CDR3 is 18 residues long. The TCR was taken from a human donor in a cohort sampled during active COVID-19. Sequenced sample: peripheral blood. V gene TRBV7-2 combines with J gene TRBJ2-5; 13 bases align to TRBD2. The CDR3 sequence is CASSTRALAGGTQETQYF. The CDR3, as DNA: TGTGCCAGCAGCACGAGGGCACTAGCGGGGGGGACCCAAGAGACCCAGTACTTC.